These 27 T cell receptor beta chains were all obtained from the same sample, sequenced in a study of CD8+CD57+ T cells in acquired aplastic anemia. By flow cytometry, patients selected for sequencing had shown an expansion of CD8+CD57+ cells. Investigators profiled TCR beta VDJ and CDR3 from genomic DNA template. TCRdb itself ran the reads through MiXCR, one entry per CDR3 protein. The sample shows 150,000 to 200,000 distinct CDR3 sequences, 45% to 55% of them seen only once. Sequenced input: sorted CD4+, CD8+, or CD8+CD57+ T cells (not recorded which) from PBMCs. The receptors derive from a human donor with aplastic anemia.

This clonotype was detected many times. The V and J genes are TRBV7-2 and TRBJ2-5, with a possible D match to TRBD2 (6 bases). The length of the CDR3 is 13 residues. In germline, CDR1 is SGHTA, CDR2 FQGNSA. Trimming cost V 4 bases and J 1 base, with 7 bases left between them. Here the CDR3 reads CASSWDSQETQYF. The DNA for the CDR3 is TGTGCCAGCAGCTGGGACTCCCAAGAGACCCAGTACTTC.

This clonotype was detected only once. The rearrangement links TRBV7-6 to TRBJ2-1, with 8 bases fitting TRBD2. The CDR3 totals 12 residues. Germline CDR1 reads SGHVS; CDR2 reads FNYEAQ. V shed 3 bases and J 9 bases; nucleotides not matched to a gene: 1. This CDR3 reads CASSFSGGEQFF. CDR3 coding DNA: TGTGCCAGCAGCTTCAGCGGGGGTGAGCAGTTCTTC. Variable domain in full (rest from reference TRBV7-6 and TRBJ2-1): GAGVSQSPRYKVTKRGQDVALRCDPISGHVSLYWYRQALGQGPEFLTYFNYEAQQDKSGLPNDRFSAERPEGSISTLTIQRTEQRDSAMYRCASSFSGGEQFFGPGTRLTVL.

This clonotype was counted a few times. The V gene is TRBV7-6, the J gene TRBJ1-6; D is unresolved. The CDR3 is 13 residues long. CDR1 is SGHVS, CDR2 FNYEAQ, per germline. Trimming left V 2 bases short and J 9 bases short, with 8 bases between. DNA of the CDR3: TGTGCCAGCAGCTTATCGTTCGCTTCACCCCTCCACTTT. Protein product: CASSLSFASPLHF.

This chain's CDR3 is CASGGSSAYNEQFF. CDR3 nucleotides: TGTGCCAGTGGGGGGTCCTCGGCCTACAATGAGCAGTTCTTC. The V call is TRBV19, the J call TRBJ2-1, with D possibly TRBD2 on 6 matching bases. The CDR3 sequence is 14 residues long. The V end was cut by 8 bases, the J end by 2 bases, with 13 bases between. The germline V gene has CDR1 LNHDA and CDR2 SQIVND (reference sequence). The variable domain in full, with the rest retrieved from reference TRBV19 and TRBJ2-1, is DGGITQSPKYLFRKEGQNVTLSCEQNLNHDAMYWYRQDPGQGLRLIYYSQIVNDFQKGDIAEGYSVSREKKESFPLTVTSAQKNPTAFYLCASGGSSAYNEQFFGPGTRLTVL.

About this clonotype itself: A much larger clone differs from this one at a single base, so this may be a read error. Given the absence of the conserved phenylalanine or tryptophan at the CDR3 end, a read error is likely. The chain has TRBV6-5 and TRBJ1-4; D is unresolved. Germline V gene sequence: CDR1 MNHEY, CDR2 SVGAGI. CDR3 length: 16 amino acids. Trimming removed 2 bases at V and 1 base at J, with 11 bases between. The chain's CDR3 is CASSYGRAETNEKLFS. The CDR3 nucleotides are TGTGCCAGCAGTTACGGAAGGGCGGAAACTAATGAAAAACTGTTTTCT.

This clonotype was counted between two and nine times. The CDR3 DNA reads as TGTGCCAGCAGAAGGGGACTAGCGGATTCGTCCTACAATGAGCAGTTCTTC. Translating it yields CASRRGLADSSYNEQFF. The genes are TRBV11-2 and TRBJ2-1; 11 bases map to TRBD2. V dropped 6 bases and J dropped 1; count of bases not matched to a gene: 8. Germline V gene sequence: CDR1 SGHAT, CDR2 FQNNGV. The CDR3 is 17 residues long.

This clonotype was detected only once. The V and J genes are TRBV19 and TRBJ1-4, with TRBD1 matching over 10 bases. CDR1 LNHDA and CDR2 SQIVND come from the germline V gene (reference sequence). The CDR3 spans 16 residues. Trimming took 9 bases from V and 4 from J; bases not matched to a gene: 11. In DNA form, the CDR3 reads TGTGCCAGCTCGTCCCGGGACAGGGGTTTTAATGAAAAACTGTTTTTT. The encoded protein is CASSSRDRGFNEKLFF. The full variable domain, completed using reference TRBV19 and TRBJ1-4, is DGGITQSPKYLFRKEGQNVTLSCEQNLNHDAMYWYRQDPGQGLRLIYYSQIVNDFQKGDIAEGYSVSREKKESFPLTVTSAQKNPTAFYLCASSSRDRGFNEKLFFGSGTQLSVL.

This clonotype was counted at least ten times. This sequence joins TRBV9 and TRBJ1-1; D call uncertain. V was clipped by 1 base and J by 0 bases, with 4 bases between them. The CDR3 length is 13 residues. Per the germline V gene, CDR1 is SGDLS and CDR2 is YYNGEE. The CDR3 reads CASSVNLNTEAFF. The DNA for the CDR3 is TGTGCCAGCAGCGTAAACCTGAACACTGAAGCTTTCTTT.

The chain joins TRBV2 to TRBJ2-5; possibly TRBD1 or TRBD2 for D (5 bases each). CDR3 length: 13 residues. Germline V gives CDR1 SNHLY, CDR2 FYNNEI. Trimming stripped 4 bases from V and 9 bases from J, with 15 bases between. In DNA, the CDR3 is TGTGCCAGCAGTGGGGACGGGATATGGCCCCAGTACTTC. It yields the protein CASSGDGIWPQYF. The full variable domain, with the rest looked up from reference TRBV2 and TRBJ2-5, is EPEVTQTPSHQVTQMGQEVILRCVPISNHLYFYWYRQILGQKVEFLVSFYNNEISEKSEIFDDQFSVERPDGSNFTLKIRSTKLEDSAMYFCASSGDGIWPQYFGPGTRLLVL.

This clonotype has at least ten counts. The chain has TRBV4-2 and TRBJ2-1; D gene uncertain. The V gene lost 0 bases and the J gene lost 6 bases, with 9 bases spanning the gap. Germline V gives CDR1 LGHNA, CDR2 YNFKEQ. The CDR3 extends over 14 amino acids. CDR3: CASSQESAFNEQFF. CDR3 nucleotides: TGTGCCAGCAGCCAAGAATCTGCTTTCAATGAGCAGTTCTTC.

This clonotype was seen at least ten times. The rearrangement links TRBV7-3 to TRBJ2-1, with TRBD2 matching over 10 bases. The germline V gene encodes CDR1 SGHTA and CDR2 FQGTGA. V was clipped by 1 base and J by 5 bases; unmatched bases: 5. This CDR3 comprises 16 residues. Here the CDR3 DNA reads TGTGCCAGCAGCTTAAGAAGAACTAGCGGGGACAATGAGCAGTTCTTC. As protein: CASSLRRTSGDNEQFF.

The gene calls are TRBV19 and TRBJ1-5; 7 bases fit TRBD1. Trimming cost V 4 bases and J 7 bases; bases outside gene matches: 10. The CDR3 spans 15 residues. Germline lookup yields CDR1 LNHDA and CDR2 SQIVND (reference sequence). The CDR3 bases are TGTGCCAGTAGTACCGGCTGGGACAGTAAACAGCCCCAGCATTTT. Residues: CASSTGWDSKQPQHF.

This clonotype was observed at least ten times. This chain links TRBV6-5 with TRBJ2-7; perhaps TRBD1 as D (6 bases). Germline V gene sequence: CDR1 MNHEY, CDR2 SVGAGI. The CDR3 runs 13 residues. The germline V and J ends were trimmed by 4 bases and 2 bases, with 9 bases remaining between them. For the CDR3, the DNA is TGTGCCAGCAGTTCCAGGGGCGCCTACGAGCAGTACTTC. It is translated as CASSSRGAYEQYF.

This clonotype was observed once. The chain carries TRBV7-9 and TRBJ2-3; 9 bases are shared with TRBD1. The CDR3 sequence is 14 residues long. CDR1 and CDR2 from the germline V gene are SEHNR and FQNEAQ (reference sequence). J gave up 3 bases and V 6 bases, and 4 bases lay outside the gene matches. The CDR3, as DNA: TGTGCCAGCAGGAAGACAGGGGGTACAGATACGCAGTATTTT. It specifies CASRKTGGTDTQYF.

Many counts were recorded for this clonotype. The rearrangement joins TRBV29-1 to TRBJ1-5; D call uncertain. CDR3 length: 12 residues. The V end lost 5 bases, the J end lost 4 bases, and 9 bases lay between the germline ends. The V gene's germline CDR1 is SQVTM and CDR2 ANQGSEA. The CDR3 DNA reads TGCAGCGTTAAAGGTGCTAATCAGCCCCAGCATTTT. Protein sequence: CSVKGANQPQHF.

As DNA, the CDR3 is TGTGCCAGCAGGCCCGGGACCTATGGCTACACCTTC. Residues: CASRPGTYGYTF. The J gene is TRBJ1-2, the V gene TRBV2; possibly TRBD1 for D (5 bases). The CDR3 totals 12 residues. Germline V gene data show CDR1 as SNHLY and CDR2 as FYNNEI. Deletions cut 6 bases from V and 4 bases from J, with 9 bases between.

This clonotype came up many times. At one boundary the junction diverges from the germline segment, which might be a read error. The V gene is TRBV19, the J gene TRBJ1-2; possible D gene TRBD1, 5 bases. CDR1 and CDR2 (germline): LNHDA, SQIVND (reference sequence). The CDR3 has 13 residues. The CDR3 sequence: CASSIRGTDGCTF. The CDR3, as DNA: TGTGCCAGTAGTATAAGAGGGACGGATGGCTGCACCTTC.

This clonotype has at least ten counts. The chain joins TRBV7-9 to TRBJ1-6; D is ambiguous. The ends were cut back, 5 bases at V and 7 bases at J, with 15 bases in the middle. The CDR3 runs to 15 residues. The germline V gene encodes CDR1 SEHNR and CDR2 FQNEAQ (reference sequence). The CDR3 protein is CASSPWSSQNSPLHF. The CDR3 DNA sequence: TGTGCCAGCAGCCCCTGGAGCAGCCAAAATTCACCCCTCCACTTT.

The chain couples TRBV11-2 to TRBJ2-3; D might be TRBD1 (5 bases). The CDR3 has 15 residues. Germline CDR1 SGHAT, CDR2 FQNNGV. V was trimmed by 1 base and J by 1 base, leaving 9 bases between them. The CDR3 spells CASSLVGPGTDTQYF. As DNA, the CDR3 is TGTGCCAGCAGCTTAGTGGGGCCGGGCACAGATACGCAGTATTTT.

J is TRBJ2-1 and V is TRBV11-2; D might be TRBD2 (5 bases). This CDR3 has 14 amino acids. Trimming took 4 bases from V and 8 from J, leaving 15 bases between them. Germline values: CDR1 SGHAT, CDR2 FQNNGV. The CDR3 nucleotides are TGTGCCAGCAGCTCGCGGGCCCAGTCGGATGAGCAGTTCTTC. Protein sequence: CASSSRAQSDEQFF.

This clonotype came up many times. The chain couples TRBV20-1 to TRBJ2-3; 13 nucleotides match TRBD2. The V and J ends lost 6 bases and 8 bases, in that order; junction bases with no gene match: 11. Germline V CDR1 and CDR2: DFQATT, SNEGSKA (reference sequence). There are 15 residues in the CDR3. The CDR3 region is CSATSGLAGAVTQYF. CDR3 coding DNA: TGCAGTGCCACCTCCGGACTAGCGGGAGCGGTTACGCAGTATTTT.

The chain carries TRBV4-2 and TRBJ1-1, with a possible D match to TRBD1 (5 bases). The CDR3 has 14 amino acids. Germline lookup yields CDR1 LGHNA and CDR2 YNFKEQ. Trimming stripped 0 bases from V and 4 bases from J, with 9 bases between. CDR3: CASSQDGGSTEAFF. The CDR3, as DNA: TGTGCCAGCAGCCAAGATGGGGGGAGCACTGAAGCTTTCTTT.

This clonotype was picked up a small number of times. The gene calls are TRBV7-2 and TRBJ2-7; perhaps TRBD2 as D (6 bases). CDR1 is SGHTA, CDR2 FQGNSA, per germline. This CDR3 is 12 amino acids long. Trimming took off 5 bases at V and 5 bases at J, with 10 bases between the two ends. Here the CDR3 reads CASSLGLDEQYF. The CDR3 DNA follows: TGTGCCAGCAGCCTGGGACTGGACGAGCAGTACTTC.

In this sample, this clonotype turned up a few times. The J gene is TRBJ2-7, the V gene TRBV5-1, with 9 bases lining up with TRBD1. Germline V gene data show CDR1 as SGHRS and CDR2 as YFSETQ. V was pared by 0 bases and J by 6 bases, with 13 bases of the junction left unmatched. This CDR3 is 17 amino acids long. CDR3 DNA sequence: TGCGCCAGCAGCTTGGGGACCCCGGGACAGGGATCCATCGAGCAGTACTTC. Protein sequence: CASSLGTPGQGSIEQYF.

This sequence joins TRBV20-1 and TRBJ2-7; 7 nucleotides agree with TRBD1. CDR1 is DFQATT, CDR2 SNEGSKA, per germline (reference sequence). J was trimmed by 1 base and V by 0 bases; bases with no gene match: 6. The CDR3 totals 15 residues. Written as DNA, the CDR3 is TGCAGTGCTAGAGATTTAGGGGGCGAGTCCTACGAGCAGTACTTC. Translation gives CSARDLGGESYEQYF.

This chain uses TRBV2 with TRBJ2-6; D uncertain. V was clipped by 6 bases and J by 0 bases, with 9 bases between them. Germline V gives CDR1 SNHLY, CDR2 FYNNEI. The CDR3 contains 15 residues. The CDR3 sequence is CASSGRNSGANVLTF. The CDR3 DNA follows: TGTGCCAGCAGCGGACGGAACTCTGGGGCCAACGTCCTGACTTTC.

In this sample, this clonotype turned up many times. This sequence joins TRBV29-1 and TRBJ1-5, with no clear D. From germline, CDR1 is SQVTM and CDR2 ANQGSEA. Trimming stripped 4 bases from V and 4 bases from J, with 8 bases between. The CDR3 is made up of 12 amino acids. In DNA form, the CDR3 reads TGCAGCGTTGCTGGCCGGAATCAGCCCCAGCATTTT. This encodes CSVAGRNQPQHF.